The present TCR beta chain was sequenced within a study of T cell responses to AZD1222 COVID-19 vaccine. Findings of the study overall: The breadth and depth of Spike-specific TCRs increased once two AZD1222 doses had been given. Seropositive AZD1222 recipients at baseline numbered only six or seven. Among the donors, most were white British and more were female, and clonal diversity was possibly underestimated. The repertoires were collected only after the peak T cell response.

The junction had 1 base not matched to a gene; V was cut back by 1 base and J by 4 bases. The CDR3 has 14 residues. The germline V gene has CDR1 SEHNR and CDR2 FQNEAQ (reference sequence). About this clone itself: Its antigen is unknown. Other DNA sequences in this specimen translate into the identical CDR3.

The assay was immunoSEQ multiplex PCR, and TCRdb's table has in-frame clones only and misses some. The table has about 130,000 clones, 70% to 90% seen once. The sequences come from peripheral blood, collected on day 0 of AZD1222 vaccination. The receptor comes from an adult in good health. The chain couples TRBV7-9 to TRBJ2-7; 10 bases fit TRBD1. The CDR3 DNA reads TGTGCCAGCAGCTTAGGACAGGGGGCGTACGAGCAGTACTTC. It codes for CASSLGQGAYEQYF.